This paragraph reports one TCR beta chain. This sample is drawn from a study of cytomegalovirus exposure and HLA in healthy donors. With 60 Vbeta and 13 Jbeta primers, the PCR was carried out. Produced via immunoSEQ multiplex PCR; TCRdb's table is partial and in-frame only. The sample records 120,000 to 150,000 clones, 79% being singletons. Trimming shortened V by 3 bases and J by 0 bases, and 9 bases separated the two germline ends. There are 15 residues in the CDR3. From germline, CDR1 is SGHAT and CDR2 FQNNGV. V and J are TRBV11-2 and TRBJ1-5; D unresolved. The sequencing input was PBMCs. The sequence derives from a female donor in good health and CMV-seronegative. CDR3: CASSLNPDSNQPQHF. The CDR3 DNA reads TGTGCCAGCAGCTTGAATCCAGATAGCAATCAGCCCCAGCATTTT.